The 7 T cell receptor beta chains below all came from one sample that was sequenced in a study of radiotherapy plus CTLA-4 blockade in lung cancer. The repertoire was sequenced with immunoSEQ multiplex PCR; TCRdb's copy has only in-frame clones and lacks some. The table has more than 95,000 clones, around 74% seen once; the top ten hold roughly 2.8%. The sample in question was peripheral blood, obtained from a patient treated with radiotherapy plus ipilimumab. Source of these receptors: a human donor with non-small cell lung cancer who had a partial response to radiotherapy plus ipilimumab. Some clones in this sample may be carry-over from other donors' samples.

The chain's CDR3 is CASSCLAGGPFYTDTQYF. The CDR3 DNA is TGCGCCAGCAGTTGTCTAGCGGGGGGTCCCTTCTATACAGATACGCAGTATTTT. The genes are TRBV10-1 and TRBJ2-3, with 11 bases fitting TRBD2. Germline CDR1 is WNHNN and CDR2 is SYGVQD (reference sequence). The CDR3 is made up of 18 amino acids. J was trimmed by 3 bases and V by 5 bases; bases with no gene match: 13.

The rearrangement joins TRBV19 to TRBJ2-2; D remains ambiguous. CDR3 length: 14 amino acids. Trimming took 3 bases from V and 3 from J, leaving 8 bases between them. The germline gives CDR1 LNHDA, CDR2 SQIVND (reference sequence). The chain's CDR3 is CASSINRDTGELFF. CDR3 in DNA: TGTGCCAGTAGTATTAACAGAGACACCGGGGAGCTGTTTTTT.

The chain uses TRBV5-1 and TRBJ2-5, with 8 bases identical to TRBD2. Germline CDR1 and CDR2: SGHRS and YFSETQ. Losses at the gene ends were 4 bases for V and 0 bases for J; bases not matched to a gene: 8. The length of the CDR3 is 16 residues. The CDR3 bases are TGCGCCAGCAGCCAAATGACTAGCGCAAACCAAGAGACCCAGTACTTC. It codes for CASSQMTSANQETQYF.

Here the CDR3 reads CASRPSPRETQYF. As DNA, the CDR3 is TGCGCCAGCAGGCCCTCGCCCAGGGAGACCCAGTACTTC. V and J are TRBV5-1 and TRBJ2-5; D unclear. The CDR3 length is 13 residues. Germline values: CDR1 SGHRS, CDR2 YFSETQ. Trimming removed 5 bases at V and 5 bases at J, with 13 bases between.

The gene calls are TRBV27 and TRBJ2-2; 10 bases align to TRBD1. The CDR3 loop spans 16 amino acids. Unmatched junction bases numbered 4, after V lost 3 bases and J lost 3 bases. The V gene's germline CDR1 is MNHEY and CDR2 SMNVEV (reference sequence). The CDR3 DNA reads TGTGCCAGCAGTTTGGACAGGGGGTGGGACACCGGGGAGCTGTTTTTT. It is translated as CASSLDRGWDTGELFF.

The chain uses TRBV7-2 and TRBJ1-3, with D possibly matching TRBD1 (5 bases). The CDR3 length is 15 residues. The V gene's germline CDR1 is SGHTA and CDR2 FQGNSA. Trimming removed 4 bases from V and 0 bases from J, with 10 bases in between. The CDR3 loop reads CASSSRASSGNTIYF. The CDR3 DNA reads TGTGCCAGCAGCTCCAGGGCGAGCTCTGGAAACACCATATATTTT.

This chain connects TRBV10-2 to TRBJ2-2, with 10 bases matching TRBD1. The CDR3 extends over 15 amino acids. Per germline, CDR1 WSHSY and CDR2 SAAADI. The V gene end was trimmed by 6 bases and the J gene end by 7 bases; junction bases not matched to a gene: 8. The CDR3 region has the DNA TGCGCCAGCAGAACGGGGACAGGGGAAGGCGGGGAGCTGTTTTTT. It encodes CASRTGTGEGGELFF.